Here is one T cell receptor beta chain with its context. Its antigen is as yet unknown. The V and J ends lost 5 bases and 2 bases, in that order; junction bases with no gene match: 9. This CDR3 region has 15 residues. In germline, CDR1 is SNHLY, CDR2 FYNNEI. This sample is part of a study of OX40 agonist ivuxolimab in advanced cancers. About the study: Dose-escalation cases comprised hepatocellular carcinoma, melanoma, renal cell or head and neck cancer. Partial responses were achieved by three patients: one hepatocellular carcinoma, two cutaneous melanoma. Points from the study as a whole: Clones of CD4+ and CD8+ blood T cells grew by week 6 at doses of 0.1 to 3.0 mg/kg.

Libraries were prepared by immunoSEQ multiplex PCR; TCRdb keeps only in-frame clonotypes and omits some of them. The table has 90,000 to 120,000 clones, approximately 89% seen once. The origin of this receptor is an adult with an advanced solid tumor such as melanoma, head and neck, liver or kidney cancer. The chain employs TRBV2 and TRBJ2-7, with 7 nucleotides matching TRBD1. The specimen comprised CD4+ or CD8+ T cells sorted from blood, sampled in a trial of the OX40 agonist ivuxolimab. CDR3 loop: CASSIYPGQPYEQYF. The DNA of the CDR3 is TGTGCCAGCAGTATCTACCCGGGACAGCCCTACGAGCAGTACTTC.